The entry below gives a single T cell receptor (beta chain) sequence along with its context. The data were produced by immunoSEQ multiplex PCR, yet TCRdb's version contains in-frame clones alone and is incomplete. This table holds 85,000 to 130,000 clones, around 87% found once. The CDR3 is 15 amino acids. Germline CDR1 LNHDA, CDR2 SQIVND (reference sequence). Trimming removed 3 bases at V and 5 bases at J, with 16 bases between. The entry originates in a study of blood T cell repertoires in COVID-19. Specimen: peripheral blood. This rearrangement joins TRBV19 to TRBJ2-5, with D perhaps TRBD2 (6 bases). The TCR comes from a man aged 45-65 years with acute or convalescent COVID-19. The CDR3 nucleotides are TGTGCCAGTAGTATTGGCGGAGGGGCATTTGAGACCCAGTACTTC. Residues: CASSIGGGAFETQYF.